The TCR beta chain under discussion was sequenced for a study of T cells in Graves' hyperthyroidism and ophthalmopathy. Study details: Peripheral blood was drawn at first diagnosis, prior to all treatment.

General study findings and limits: Blood shared most expanded thyroid clonotypes above 0.001.

Stable Graves' hyperthyroidism denoted no ophthalmopathy progression over 18 months. Hyperthyroidism had been newly diagnosed in patients aged 18 to 65, and its duration was under 2 months. This clonotype occurred many times. Its specificity is not known. Trimming stripped 4 bases from V and 5 bases from J, with 15 bases between. From germline, CDR1 is SGHKS and CDR2 YYEKEE (reference sequence). The CDR3 covers 14 residues. Amplified TCR beta CDR3 regions came from RNA transcripts. HTBI primers were used for first-round RT-PCR of the TCR CDR3. Each CDR3 protein gets one entry after TCRdb re-called the multiplex PCR reads with MiXCR. The table lists about 400,000 distinct CDR3 sequences, 14% to 15% of them singletons, with roughly 33% in the top ten.

This TCR came from a woman aged 25 to 39 with Graves' hyperthyroidism. Specimen: blood. This chain uses TRBV5-5 with TRBJ2-5, with D perhaps TRBD2 (5 bases). The CDR3 loop reads CASSLPGRRETQYF. The CDR3 DNA reads as TGTGCCAGCAGCCTCCCTGGGCGGAGGGAGACCCAGTACTTC.